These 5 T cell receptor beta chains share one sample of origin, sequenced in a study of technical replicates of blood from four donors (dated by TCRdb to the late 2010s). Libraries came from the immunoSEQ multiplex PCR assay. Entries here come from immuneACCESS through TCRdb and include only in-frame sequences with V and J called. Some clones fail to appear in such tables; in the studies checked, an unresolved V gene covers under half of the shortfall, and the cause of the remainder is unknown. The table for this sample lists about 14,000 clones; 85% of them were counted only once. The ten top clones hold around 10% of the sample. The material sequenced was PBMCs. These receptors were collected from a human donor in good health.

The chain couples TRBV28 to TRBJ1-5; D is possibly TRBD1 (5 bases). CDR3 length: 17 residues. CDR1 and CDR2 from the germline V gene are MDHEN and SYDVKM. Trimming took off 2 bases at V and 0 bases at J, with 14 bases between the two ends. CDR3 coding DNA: TGTGCCAGCAGTTTACCGGACAAGACTTATAGCAATCAGCCCCAGCATTTT. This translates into CASSLPDKTYSNQPQHF.

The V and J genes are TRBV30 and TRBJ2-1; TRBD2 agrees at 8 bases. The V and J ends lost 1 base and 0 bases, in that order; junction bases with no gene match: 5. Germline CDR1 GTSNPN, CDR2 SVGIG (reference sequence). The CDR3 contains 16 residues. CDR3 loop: CAWSDLSGTSYNEQFF. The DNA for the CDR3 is TGTGCCTGGAGTGATCTTAGCGGGACCTCCTACAATGAGCAGTTCTTC.

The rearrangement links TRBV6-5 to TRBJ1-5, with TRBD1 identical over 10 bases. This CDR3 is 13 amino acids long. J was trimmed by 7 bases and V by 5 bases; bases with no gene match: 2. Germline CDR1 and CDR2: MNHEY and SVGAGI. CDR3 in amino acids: CASSGTGAQPQHF. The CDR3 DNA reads TGTGCCAGCAGTGGGACAGGGGCCCAGCCCCAGCATTTT.

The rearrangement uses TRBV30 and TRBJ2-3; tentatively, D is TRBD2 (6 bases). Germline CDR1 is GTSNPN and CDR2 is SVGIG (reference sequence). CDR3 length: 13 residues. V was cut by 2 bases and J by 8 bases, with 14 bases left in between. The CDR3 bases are TGTGCCTGGAGTAAAATGTTGGAGGGTACGCAGTATTTT. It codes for CAWSKMLEGTQYF.

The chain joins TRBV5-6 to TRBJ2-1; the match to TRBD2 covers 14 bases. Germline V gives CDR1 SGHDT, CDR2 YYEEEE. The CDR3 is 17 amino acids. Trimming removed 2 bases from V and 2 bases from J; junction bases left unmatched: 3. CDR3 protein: CASSLGTSGSTYNEQFF. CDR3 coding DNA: TGTGCCAGCAGCTTAGGGACTAGCGGGAGTACCTACAATGAGCAGTTCTTC.